The text below deals with one TCR beta chain. This record comes from a study of human CD8 memory T cell subsets. A UMI-labeled 5' RACE approach was the method that produced the TCR beta libraries. No DNA is given; TCRdb re-called the 5' RACE reads and lists each CDR3 protein once. The sample is made up of approximately 5,700 distinct CDR3 sequences, and the top ten hold under 20% of it. The CDR3 is 14 amino acids. CDR1 and CDR2 (germline): DFQATT, SNEGSKA (reference sequence). This chain uses TRBV20-1 with TRBJ2-1. Specimen: CD8+ T cells from PBMCs. The clonotype comes from a human donor in good health. The CDR3 loop reads CSAKLGSSYNEQFF.